This entry describes one TCR beta chain. The data are from a study of cytomegalovirus exposure and HLA in healthy donors. The PCR was carried out with 60 Vbeta primers and 13 Jbeta primers. Profiled with immunoSEQ multiplex PCR; TCRdb holds only in-frame clones, not every one. The profile shows around 100,000 clones, more than 70% of them singletons. V was pared by 9 bases and J by 3 bases, with 14 bases between. Germline CDR1 and CDR2: LNHDA and SQIVND (reference sequence). The CDR3 is 13 amino acids. Sequencing used PBMCs. The chain uses TRBV19 and TRBJ1-1, with no clear D. The source is a man aged 30-40 years in good health and CMV-seronegative. The CDR3 DNA reads TGTGCCAGCCAACCGACTGGGTACACTGAAGCTTTCTTT. It is translated as CASQPTGYTEAFF.